A single T cell receptor (beta chain) is shown here with its context. Its specificity is unknown. This record belongs to a study of blood T cells in healthy people across ages. Study-wide points: The authors considered diversity estimates from one million T cells to be underestimates.

Next came a second PCR, run for about 7 to 12 cycles, which used a sample-barcoded 5' primer along with a J-beta primer mix. TCRdb ran MiXCR on the 5' RACE reads and lists one entry per CDR3 protein. This table has about 640,000 distinct CDR3 sequences, around three fifths appearing once. This CDR3 has 17 residues. Germline trimming cut 0 bases from V and 4 bases from J; bases unmatched to any gene: 6. CDR1 and CDR2 (germline): LGHNA, YNFKEQ. Source material: blood. The rearrangement uses TRBV4-2 and TRBJ2-1, with 10 bases that match TRBD2. The receptor comes from a man between 60 and 70 years old in good health. The chain's CDR3 is CASSQEALAGSYNEQFF. The CDR3 DNA is TGTGCCAGCAGCCAAGAGGCACTAGCGGGGTCTTACAATGAGCAGTTCTTC.